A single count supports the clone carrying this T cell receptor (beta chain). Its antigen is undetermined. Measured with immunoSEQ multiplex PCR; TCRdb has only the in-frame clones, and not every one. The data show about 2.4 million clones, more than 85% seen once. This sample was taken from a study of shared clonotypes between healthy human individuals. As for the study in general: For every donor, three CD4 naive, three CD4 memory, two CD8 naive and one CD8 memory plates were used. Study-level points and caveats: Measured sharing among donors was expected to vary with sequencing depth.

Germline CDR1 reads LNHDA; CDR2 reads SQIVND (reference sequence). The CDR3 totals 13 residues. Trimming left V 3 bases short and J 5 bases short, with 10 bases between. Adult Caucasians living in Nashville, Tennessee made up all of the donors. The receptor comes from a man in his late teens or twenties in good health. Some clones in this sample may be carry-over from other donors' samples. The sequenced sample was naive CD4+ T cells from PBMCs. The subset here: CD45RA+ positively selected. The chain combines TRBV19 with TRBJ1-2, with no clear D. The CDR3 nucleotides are TGTGCCAGTAGTATCCACAGCTCATATGGCTACACCTTC. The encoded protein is CASSIHSSYGYTF.